This entry concerns a single T cell receptor (beta chain). What this receptor recognizes is not known. No base qualities exist here, and no much larger clone lies one base off it. The library came from PCR. The run used an Illumina HiSeq 2500. To normalize quantification of the TCRbeta repertoire, the TCR libraries were built with molecular barcoding that relied on unique molecular identifiers. Starting from the raw public reads, TCRdb applied fastp trimming at Q25, assembled clones with MiXCR and retained in-frame beta chains. Identical CDR3 protein sequences are pooled into one entry, listed with their most common genes and DNA. Across this sample there are some 400,000 distinct CDR3 sequences, with roughly 22% seen only once. Of the sample, 3.8% falls within the top ten clones. The entry originates in a study of T-cell reconstitution after alpha-beta-depleted transplantation in children (dated by TCRdb to the mid-2010s). Some background on the complete study: Using TCR repertoire profiling, the study followed T-cell immune reconstitution in a quantitative way in children after TCRalphabeta/CD19-depleted allogeneic hematopoietic cell transplantation.

V lost 9 bases and J lost 1 base; the stretch between them is 11 bases long. The CDR3 runs 13 amino acids, cysteine and phenylalanine included. This entry keeps only the CDR3 DNA: 39 bases, framed from base 1. Taken from the germline V gene, the CDR1 and CDR2 loops are MDHEN and SYDVKM. The chain employs TRBV28 and TRBJ2-3; possibly the D gene is TRBD1, per 7 matching bases. This specimen was PBMCs from the stem cell graft donor, taken from the stem cell graft. This clonotype was obtained from a human donor who donated a stem cell graft to a child with acute myeloid leukemia. The DNA is TGTGCCAGGGGACAGCGGGGCACAGATACGCAGTATTTT. Translated, this gives CARGQRGTDTQYF.